The clone carrying this T cell receptor (beta chain) has only a few counts. This sample was included in a study of T-cell reconstitution after alpha-beta-depleted transplantation in children. Germline trimming cut 4 bases from V and 2 bases from J; bases unmatched to any gene: 5. Per the germline V gene, CDR1 is DFQATT and CDR2 is SNEGSKA (reference sequence). The CDR3 runs to 13 residues. During its preparation, the TCRbeta library received unique molecular identifiers. From the PCR reads, TCRdb called clonotypes with MiXCR, one entry per CDR3 protein. In the table there are around 680,000 distinct CDR3 sequences, over 15% of which are singletons.

The receptor was derived from a human donor who donated a stem cell graft to a child with acute myeloid leukemia. V and J are TRBV20-1 and TRBJ2-7, with 7 bases lining up with TRBD1. Source: PBMCs from the stem cell graft donor, taken from the stem cell graft. The CDR3 coding sequence is TGCAGTGCTATCAGGGACAGCACCTACGAGCAGTACTTC. Its translation is CSAIRDSTYEQYF.